These 29 T cell receptor beta chains came from one sample sequenced in a study of T cell repertoires and HLA-DP antigens. HeLa cells expressing allogeneic DPB1 restimulated the roughly 15-day-expanded CD4+ cells for 24 h. HeLa stimulator cells carried retrovirally transduced HLA-DPA1/DPB1, HLA-DM, invariant chain and CD80. Sequencing used immunoSEQ multiplex PCR; TCRdb keeps in-frame clones, though not all of them. The data contain under 2,500 clones, 78% of them singletons. The sample taken for sequencing was CD137- CD4+ T cells from cultured PBMCs. The origin of the receptors is a woman aged 18-30 years in good health and CMV-seronegative.

A word on this clone: A read error is possible here, since a much larger clone lies one base away. Within the sample, other DNA sequences also encode this same CDR3. The V call is TRBV6-5, the J call TRBJ2-7, with D maybe TRBD1 (5 bases). Trimming took 2 bases from V and 2 from J, leaving 10 bases between them. Germline CDR1 MNHEY, CDR2 SVGAGI. The CDR3 has 14 residues. CDR3 amino acids: CASSYGQGPYEQYF. CDR3 DNA sequence: TGTGCCAGCAGTTACGGGCAGGGCCCCTACGAGCAGTACTTC.

The genes are TRBV5-6 and TRBJ1-6; TRBD1 agrees at 9 bases. Germline V lookup: CDR1 SGHDT, CDR2 YYEEEE. The V gene end was trimmed by 3 bases and the J gene end by 5 bases; junction bases not matched to a gene: 9. This CDR3 is built from 17 residues. The CDR3 sequence is CASSSPGQGGHNSPLHF. DNA of the CDR3: TGTGCCAGCAGCTCGCCGGGACAGGGAGGTCATAATTCACCCCTCCACTTT.

The chain couples TRBV29-1 to TRBJ2-3; TRBD2 is a possible D gene (6 bases). V was shortened by 3 bases and J by 1 base, with 8 bases between the two germline ends. CDR3 length: 13 residues. Germline V gene data show CDR1 as SQVTM and CDR2 as ANQGSEA. The CDR3 DNA reads TGCAGCGTTGATTGGAGGGGCACAGATACGCAGTATTTT. It translates to CSVDWRGTDTQYF.

The chain is built from TRBV27 and TRBJ2-1; the D is unclear. This CDR3 comprises 14 residues. Germline lookup yields CDR1 MNHEY and CDR2 SMNVEV (reference sequence). V was cut by 6 bases and J by 5 bases, with 14 bases left in between. CDR3: CASRKTQQHNEQFF. The CDR3, as DNA: TGTGCCAGCAGGAAAACCCAACAGCACAATGAGCAGTTCTTC.

J is TRBJ2-3 and V is TRBV2, with D hard to call. The CDR3 length is 15 residues. The germline V gene has CDR1 SNHLY and CDR2 FYNNEI. V gave up 6 bases and J gave up 2 bases, with 15 bases separating them. CDR3 region: CASRLLEASTDTQYF. The CDR3 nucleotides are TGTGCCAGCAGACTGTTGGAAGCATCCACAGATACGCAGTATTTT.

The chain couples TRBV11-3 to TRBJ1-6, with D possibly TRBD1 on 5 matching bases. This CDR3 is built from 16 residues. Trimming cost V 5 bases and J 9 bases, with 20 bases left between them. CDR1 SGHNT and CDR2 YENEEA come from the germline V gene. CDR3 nucleotides: TGTGCCAGCAGCCCTAAAGGGGACTTAGAAAGTTCACCCCTCCACTTT. Protein: CASSPKGDLESSPLHF.

The gene calls are TRBV7-9 and TRBJ1-1; TRBD1 might be the D (6 bases). This CDR3 has 16 amino acids. V was trimmed by 1 base and J by 5 bases, leaving 17 bases between them. Germline V CDR1 and CDR2: SEHNR, FQNEAQ (reference sequence). CDR3 sequence reads: CASSLDFGRGNTEAFF. DNA of the CDR3: TGTGCCAGCAGCTTAGACTTTGGCAGGGGAAATACTGAAGCTTTCTTT.

The chain recombines TRBV7-9 with TRBJ2-5; maybe TRBD1 (5 bases). This CDR3 is built from 17 residues. CDR1 and CDR2 from the germline V gene are SEHNR and FQNEAQ (reference sequence). Trimming removed 2 bases from V and 4 bases from J, with 20 bases in between. The CDR3 sequence is CASSLLAGTVGVETQYF. In DNA form, the CDR3 reads TGTGCCAGCAGCTTATTGGCCGGTACAGTAGGGGTAGAGACCCAGTACTTC.

Concerning this clone itself: Germline and junction disagree at one end, which may indicate a read error. The chain combines TRBV30 with TRBJ2-2; D remains ambiguous. The CDR3 extends over 12 amino acids. CDR1 and CDR2 (germline): GTSNPN, SVGIG (reference sequence). This CDR3 reads CARSGDTGELFF. The CDR3, as DNA: TGTGCCCGGAGTGGGGACACCGGGGAGCTGTTTTTT.

This clone has a handful of counts. The CDR3 protein is CASSTWTGKNTEAFF. CDR3 sequence (DNA): TGTGCCAGTAGTACCTGGACAGGGAAGAACACTGAAGCTTTCTTT. The V gene is TRBV19, the J gene TRBJ1-1; TRBD1 aligns across 8 bases. The germline gives CDR1 LNHDA, CDR2 SQIVND (reference sequence). The length of the CDR3 is 15 residues. Unmatched junction bases numbered 5, after V lost 4 bases and J lost 1 base.

The J gene is TRBJ2-1, the V gene TRBV7-6, with D possibly matching TRBD2 (5 bases). Trimming stripped 2 bases from V and 2 bases from J, with 13 bases between. This CDR3 is 16 amino acids long. Germline V gene lookup returns CDR1 SGHVS and CDR2 FNYEAQ. For the CDR3, the DNA is TGTGCCAGCAGCTTATCTGGACTGACCACCTACAATGAGCAGTTCTTC. It encodes CASSLSGLTTYNEQFF.

The chain links TRBV11-2 to TRBJ2-2; 10 nucleotides agree with TRBD2. Looked up from germline, CDR1 is SGHAT and CDR2 is FQNNGV. After removal of 2 bases from V and 7 bases from J, the junction contained 7 bases not matched to a gene. The CDR3 has 16 residues. The CDR3 reads CASSLISGRTSGELFF. CDR3 coding DNA: TGTGCCAGCAGCTTAATTAGCGGGAGGACAAGCGGGGAGCTGTTTTTT.

V is TRBV6-6 and J is TRBJ1-1; 8 bases map to TRBD1. J gave up 5 bases and V 4 bases, and 12 bases lay outside the gene matches. The CDR3 extends over 16 amino acids. Germline CDR1 MNHNY, CDR2 SVGAGI (reference sequence). As DNA, the CDR3 is TGTGCCAGCAGTTCTCAGTCGACAGGGGCAGGGACTGAAGCTTTCTTT. Translated: CASSSQSTGAGTEAFF.

The V call is TRBV14, the J call TRBJ2-2; 7 bases line up with TRBD1. J gave up 3 bases and V 5 bases, and 3 bases lay outside the gene matches. The germline CDR1 and CDR2 sequences are SGHDN and FVKESK. The CDR3 loop spans 14 amino acids. The CDR3 nucleotides read TGTGCCAGCAGCTCCACAGGGGACACCGGGGAGCTGTTTTTT. It is translated as CASSSTGDTGELFF.

The chain carries TRBV5-1 and TRBJ2-1; TRBD1 might be the D (5 bases). This CDR3 region has 14 residues. CDR1 and CDR2 from the germline V gene are SGHRS and YFSETQ. Trimming took off 0 bases at V and 9 bases at J, with 13 bases between the two ends. CDR3 coding DNA: TGCGCCAGCAGCTTGGTTCTTCAGGGATCTGAGCAGTTCTTC. Its translation is CASSLVLQGSEQFF.

The rearrangement uses TRBV28 and TRBJ2-6; D ambiguous. This CDR3 has 13 amino acids. The V gene lost 5 bases and the J gene lost 2 bases, with 4 bases spanning the gap. Germline V gene sequence: CDR1 MDHEN, CDR2 SYDVKM. The CDR3 loop is CASSRPGANVLTF. The CDR3, as DNA: TGTGCCAGCAGTCGACCTGGGGCCAACGTCCTGACTTTC.

The J gene is TRBJ2-3, the V gene TRBV4-1, with TRBD1 matching 10 bases. After removal of 2 bases from V and 3 bases from J, the junction contained 8 bases not matched to a gene. Germline CDR1 reads MGHRA; CDR2 reads YSYEKL. CDR3 size: 17 residues. This chain's CDR3 is CASSQFWTGGRTDTQYF. For the CDR3, the DNA is TGCGCCAGCAGCCAATTTTGGACAGGGGGAAGAACAGATACGCAGTATTTT.

This clone was counted a single time. This chain links TRBV21-1 with TRBJ1-1. TRBV21-1 constitutes a pseudogene. CDR3 length equals 15 residues. CDR3 sequence (DNA): TGTGCCAGCAGCAAAGTTTTTGGGGGGAACACTGAAGCTTTCTTT. Its translation: CASSKVFGGNTEAFF.

The chain is built from TRBV2 and TRBJ2-5; D remains ambiguous. Trimming removed 4 bases at V and 7 bases at J, with 7 bases between. From germline, CDR1 is SNHLY and CDR2 FYNNEI. The CDR3 runs 11 residues. CDR3 sequence (DNA): TGTGCCAGCAGTGGAGCCTGGACCCAGTACTTC. It translates to CASSGAWTQYF.

This chain joins TRBV28 and TRBJ2-7; 7 bases are a match to TRBD2. V was clipped by 4 bases and J by 2 bases; unmatched bases: 5. CDR1 is MDHEN, CDR2 SYDVKM, per germline. This CDR3 spans 14 amino acids. The CDR3 spells CASSWTRGPYEQYF. CDR3 DNA: TGTGCCAGCAGTTGGACTAGAGGCCCCTACGAGCAGTACTTC.

The chain joins TRBV5-1 to TRBJ2-3; a weak D match, TRBD1 (6 bases). There are 15 residues in the CDR3. Germline-derived CDR1 and CDR2 are SGHRS and YFSETQ. Trimming stripped 0 bases from V and 2 bases from J, with 10 bases between. DNA for the CDR3: TGCGCCAGCAGCTTGGTAGGGGGTCCCACAGATACGCAGTATTTT. Its protein product is CASSLVGGPTDTQYF.

This clone has only a few counts. This chain links TRBV6-9 with TRBJ1-2; D gene ambiguous. Germline-derived CDR1 and CDR2 are MNHGY and SVAAGI. The CDR3 has 14 amino acids. Trimming took 5 bases from V and 6 from J, leaving 16 bases between them. The CDR3 sequence: CASSEVDGLDGYTF. The CDR3 DNA sequence: TGTGCCAGCAGTGAAGTGGACGGTCTGGATGGCTACACCTTC.

CDR3 amino acids: CATAIRETQYF. CDR3 coding DNA: TGTGCCACAGCTATACGAGAGACCCAGTACTTC. This chain uses TRBV30 with TRBJ2-5; D not resolved. From germline, CDR1 is GTSNPN and CDR2 SVGIG (reference sequence). Trimming took off 8 bases at V and 4 bases at J, with 11 bases between the two ends. This CDR3 is built from 11 residues.

The chain recombines TRBV6-5 with TRBJ1-2; the match to TRBD1 covers 8 bases. This CDR3 has 14 residues. V gave up 7 bases and J gave up 5 bases; unmatched junction bases: 9. Germline CDR1 and CDR2: MNHEY and SVGAGI. The CDR3 loop reads CASTLDRGGYGYTF. Written as DNA, the CDR3 is TGTGCCAGCACCCTAGACAGGGGAGGGTATGGCTACACCTTC.

This chain uses TRBV5-1 with TRBJ2-2; the D gene is possibly TRBD2 (6 bases). With 4 bases removed from V and 1 base from J, the gap between germline ends came to 14 bases. The CDR3 is made up of 16 amino acids. The V gene's germline CDR1 is SGHRS and CDR2 YFSETQ. The CDR3, as DNA: TGCGCCAGCAGCCTCCGTTTCGGGAGGAACACCGGGGAGCTGTTTTTT. Translated: CASSLRFGRNTGELFF.

The chain employs TRBV9 and TRBJ2-2; D gene unclear. Germline V gives CDR1 SGDLS, CDR2 YYNGEE. The CDR3 has 13 residues. V was shortened by 0 bases and J by 7 bases, with 7 bases between the two germline ends. This CDR3 is CASSVGGNGELFF. CDR3 sequence (DNA): TGTGCCAGCAGCGTAGGGGGTAACGGGGAGCTGTTTTTT.

The chain carries TRBV30 and TRBJ2-3; D gene unclear. V lost 4 bases and J lost 4, with 9 bases in between. Germline CDR1 reads GTSNPN; CDR2 reads SVGIG (reference sequence). CDR3 length: 12 residues. The CDR3 coding sequence is TGTGCCTGGAAATCCCGAGCAGATACGCAGTATTTT. As protein: CAWKSRADTQYF.

By sample share, this clone is large. The chain joins TRBV6-1 to TRBJ1-5; TRBD1 might be the D (5 bases). The CDR3 spans 14 residues. Trimming removed 11 bases from V and 0 bases from J, with 14 bases in between. Germline lookup yields CDR1 MNHNS and CDR2 SASEGT. CDR3 nucleotide sequence: TGTGCCTCGAAGGGACTGATTAGCAATCAGCCCCAGCATTTT. Protein: CASKGLISNQPQHF.

This chain connects TRBV5-3 to TRBJ2-7, with TRBD1 identical over 7 bases. TRBV5-3 is an ORF, with its function uncertain. V gave up 4 bases and J gave up 5 bases; unmatched junction bases: 15. This CDR3 comprises 16 residues. The CDR3 loop is CARSPGDRVCFHEQYV. The CDR3 DNA follows: TGTGCCAGAAGCCCCGGTGACAGGGTTTGCTTCCACGAGCAGTACGTC.